One sample yielded the 17 T cell receptor beta chains listed below, sequenced in a study of T cells in women clearing cervical HPV infection. Generated by immunoSEQ multiplex PCR, the TCRdb table keeps only in-frame clones and is missing some. This sample's table reports tens of thousands of clones. The sequenced sample consisted of blood buffy coat. These receptors all stem from a woman between 18 and 70 years old with a cervical HPV16 infection that either progressed to CIN3+ or cleared (not recorded which).

The CDR3 DNA, read in part, is TGTGCCAGCAGACTATGGCCTGGAGCTTCTGGGGCCAACGTC. Amino acids: CASRLWPGASGANV. The full CDR3 is CASRLWPGASGANVLTF. The chain is built from TRBV13 and TRBJ2-6; D unresolved. The read gets to within 3 residues of the CDR3 end, and the germline J gene fills in the rest. The germline gives CDR1 PRHDT, CDR2 FYEKMQ (reference sequence). The V and J ends lost 6 bases and 1 base respectively, with 16 bases between them. The CDR3 runs to 17 residues. The variable domain in full, completed from reference TRBV13 and TRBJ2-6, reads AAGVIQSPRHLIKEKRETATLKCYPIPRHDTVYWYQQGPGQDPQFLISFYEKMQSDKGSIPDRFSAQQFSDYHSELNMSSLELGDSALYFCASRLWPGASGANVLTFGAGSRLTVL.

Note on this clone: The read falls 3 residues short of the CDR3 end, and the missing part is taken from the germline J gene. The chain carries TRBV2 and TRBJ1-2, with TRBD1 matching 7 bases. Germline V CDR1 and CDR2: SNHLY, FYNNEI. This CDR3 has 15 residues. The part of the CDR3 DNA that was read is TGTGCCAGCCAATTTTTAGCACAGGGGACATACGAG. This codes for CASQFLAQGTYE. The full CDR3 protein is CASQFLAQGTYEYTF. Full variable domain (rest looked up from reference TRBV2 and TRBJ1-2): EPEVTQTPSHQVTQMGQEVILRCVPISNHLYFYWYRQILGQKVEFLVSFYNNEISEKSEIFDDQFSVERPDGSNFTLKIRSTKLEDSAMYFCASQFLAQGTYEYTFGSGTRLTVV.

Notes on this clone: The observed sequence ends 3 residues before the CDR3 terminus, with the missing tail filled in from the germline J gene. The rearrangement uses TRBV30 and TRBJ2-2, with 8 positions matching TRBD1. The CDR3 has 14 amino acids. Germline V gene lookup returns CDR1 GTSNPN and CDR2 SVGIG (reference sequence). Incomplete CDR3 DNA: TGTGCCTGGAGCCGAAGGACAGGGTTTGAAAAG. This encodes CAWSRRTGFEK. In full, the CDR3 is CAWSRRTGFEKLFF. The full variable domain, with the rest looked up from reference TRBV30 and TRBJ2-2, is SQTIHQWPATLVQPVGSPLSLECTVEGTSNPNLYWYRQAAGRGLQLLFYSVGIGQISSEVPQNLSASRPQDRQFILSSKKLLLSDSGFYLCAWSRRTGFEKLFFGEGSRLTVL.

CDR3 sequence reads: CASSEVVAPNYGYTF. The part of the CDR3 DNA that was read is TGTGCCAGCAGTGAGGTTGTAGCTCCCAACTATGGC. The rearrangement joins TRBV6-2 or TRBV6-3 to TRBJ1-2; D is ambiguous. Read coverage stops 3 residues before the CDR3 terminus; the germline J gene supplies the remainder. CDR3 size: 15 residues. CDR1 is MNHEY, CDR2 SVGEGT, per germline. The V gene lost 5 bases and the J gene lost 2 bases, with 15 bases spanning the gap.

Comment on this clone: From the germline J gene comes the end of the CDR3, since the read stops 3 residues before it. The rearrangement joins TRBV23-1 to TRBJ1-5; D gene uncertain. TRBV23-1 is an ORF, with its function uncertain. CDR3 length: 17 residues. With 0 bases removed from V and 2 bases from J, the gap between germline ends came to 14 bases. The CDR3 bases that were read are TGCGCCAGCAGTCAATCGGGCAACCATTACGGCAATCAGCCC. It specifies CASSQSGNHYGNQP. The whole CDR3 protein is CASSQSGNHYGNQPQHF.

A note on this clone: The junction departs from the called germline gene at one end, perhaps through a read error. With the read ending 3 residues before the CDR3 end, the germline J gene is used to fill in that end. The chain joins TRBV4-2 to TRBJ2-7; 7 bases match TRBD1. This CDR3 region has 15 residues. The germline V gene has CDR1 LGHNA and CDR2 YNFKEQ. Here the CDR3 reads CASSQEGGTVYEQYF. CDR3 bases read: TGCGCCAGCAGCCAAGAGGGTGGGACAGTCTACGAG.

With respect to this clone: The CDR3 end lies 3 residues beyond the end of the read and is filled in from the germline J gene. The rearrangement uses TRBV20-1 and TRBJ2-5, with 7 positions matching TRBD2. CDR3 length: 15 amino acids. V trimming: 6 bases; J trimming: 1 base; junction bases outside the gene matches: 11. Germline CDR1 DFQATT, CDR2 SNEGSKA (reference sequence). The sequenced part of the CDR3 DNA is TGCAGTGCCATAACGACTAGCAGACTCCAAGAGACC. Translation: CSAITTSRLQET. The full CDR3 sequence reads CSAITTSRLQETQYF.

A remark on this clone: The CDR3 goes on 3 residues after the read ends, and that part is filled in from the germline J gene. The rearrangement links TRBV18 to TRBJ1-2; TRBD1 is a possible D gene (6 bases). Germline V gives CDR1 KGHSH, CDR2 LQKENI. The CDR3 extends over 18 amino acids. CDR3 sequence: CASSPTLLAGGHTDTYTF. The sequenced part of the CDR3 DNA is TGTGCCAGCTCACCCACGTTACTAGCGGGGGGGCACACAGATACC.

Turning to this clone: The CDR3 extends 3 residues past the end of the read, so its final part is completed from the germline J gene. This chain connects TRBV7-2 to TRBJ2-5; 9 bases are shared with TRBD1. CDR1 is SGHTA, CDR2 FQGNSA, per germline. The trim removed 3 bases at V and 5 bases at J, leaving 4 bases unmatched. This CDR3 spans 14 amino acids. Partial CDR3 DNA: TGTGCCAGCAGCTTTACAGGGGGCGGGGAGACC. This gives the protein CASSFTGGGET. The whole CDR3 reads CASSFTGGGETQYF.

Regarding this clone: From the germline J gene comes the end of the CDR3, since the read stops 3 residues before it. This chain uses TRBV11-2 with TRBJ1-6; TRBD1 is a possible D gene (6 bases). Germline CDR1 is SGHAT and CDR2 is FQNNGV. This CDR3 is 14 amino acids long. Trimming took off 5 bases at V and 5 bases at J, with 10 bases between the two ends. The CDR3: CASSPDSNNSPLHF. Incomplete CDR3 DNA: TGTGCCAGCAGCCCGGACAGCAATAATTCACCC.

The CDR3 sequence is CSARESGHNSYNEQFF. The part of the CDR3 DNA that was read is TGCAGTGCTAGAGAGAGCGGGCATAACTCCTACAATGAG. The chain couples TRBV20-1 to TRBJ2-1, with D possibly being TRBD2 (6 bases). The read finishes 3 residues shy of the CDR3 end, and the germline J gene is used to complete it. The V end was cut by 0 bases, the J end by 0 bases, with 12 bases between. In germline, CDR1 is DFQATT, CDR2 SNEGSKA (reference sequence). This CDR3 spans 16 amino acids.

A note on this clone: The germline gene is not matched at one end of the junction; a read error may be the cause. Other DNA sequences in this specimen translate into the identical CDR3. The CDR3 here is CSAGRGGETGAGNTIYF. Partial CDR3 DNA: TGCAGTGCTGGGCGCGGGGGCGAGACAGGGGCTGGAAACACA. The J gene is TRBJ1-3, the V gene TRBV20-1; 8 nucleotides match TRBD1. The DNA ends 3 residues before the CDR3 does, and the rest of the CDR3 is filled in from the germline J gene. Looked up from germline, CDR1 is DFQATT and CDR2 is SNEGSKA (reference sequence). The CDR3 length is 17 residues.

About this clone itself: The CDR3 end falls 3 residues outside the read, so it is completed with the germline J gene. The genes are TRBV20-1 and TRBJ2-7, with D unresolved. Germline CDR1 and CDR2: DFQATT and SNEGSKA (reference sequence). V was shortened by 2 bases and J by 2 bases, with 10 bases between the two germline ends. The CDR3 runs 13 residues. The CDR3 reads CSARNRLAYEQYF. CDR3 bases read: TGCAGTGCTAGAAATAGGCTAGCCTACGAG.

On this clone: Read coverage stops 3 residues before the CDR3 terminus; the germline J gene supplies the remainder. The chain carries TRBV30 and TRBJ2-7, with 8 bases fitting TRBD2. Germline V lookup: CDR1 GTSNPN, CDR2 SVGIG (reference sequence). V was clipped by 1 base and J by 1 base; unmatched bases: 3. The CDR3 extends over 14 amino acids. CDR3 bases read: TGTGCCTGGAGTGGACTAGCGTTTTCCTACGAG. Translated: CAWSGLAFSYE. In full, the CDR3 reads CAWSGLAFSYEQYF.

As to this clone: The read falls 3 residues short of the CDR3 end, and the missing part is taken from the germline J gene. The chain carries TRBV20-1 and TRBJ2-7, with D tentatively TRBD1 (6 bases). This CDR3 is 13 amino acids long. Trimming stripped 6 bases from V and 3 bases from J, with 15 bases between. Germline CDR1 DFQATT, CDR2 SNEGSKA (reference sequence). The CDR3 region is CSALLRDNYEQYF. Partial CDR3 DNA: TGCAGTGCCCTTCTCCGGGACAACTACGAG.

This clone registers medium-sized (0.01 to 0.1%) by frequency. Here the CDR3 reads CSARDRDYEQYF. The CDR3 bases that were read are TGCAGTGCTAGAGACAGGGACTACGAG. The chain uses TRBV20-1 and TRBJ2-7, with D perhaps TRBD1 (5 bases). The read stops 3 residues short of the end of the CDR3; the missing end is completed from the germline J gene. Germline values: CDR1 DFQATT, CDR2 SNEGSKA (reference sequence). This CDR3 comprises 12 residues. Deletions cut 0 bases from V and 3 bases from J, with 6 bases between.

Worth noting for this clone: From the germline J gene comes the end of the CDR3, since the read stops 3 residues before it. This sample includes further DNA sequences coding for the same CDR3. The chain combines TRBV10-3 with TRBJ1-2; TRBD1 agrees at 12 bases. CDR3 length equals 17 residues. V lost 5 bases, J lost 4 bases, and 11 bases stayed unmatched. Germline CDR1 ENHRY, CDR2 SYGVKD. The CDR3 reads CAISTPGQGAFGYGYTF. The covered CDR3 bases are TGTGCCATCAGTACACCGGGACAGGGGGCGTTCGGCTATGGC.